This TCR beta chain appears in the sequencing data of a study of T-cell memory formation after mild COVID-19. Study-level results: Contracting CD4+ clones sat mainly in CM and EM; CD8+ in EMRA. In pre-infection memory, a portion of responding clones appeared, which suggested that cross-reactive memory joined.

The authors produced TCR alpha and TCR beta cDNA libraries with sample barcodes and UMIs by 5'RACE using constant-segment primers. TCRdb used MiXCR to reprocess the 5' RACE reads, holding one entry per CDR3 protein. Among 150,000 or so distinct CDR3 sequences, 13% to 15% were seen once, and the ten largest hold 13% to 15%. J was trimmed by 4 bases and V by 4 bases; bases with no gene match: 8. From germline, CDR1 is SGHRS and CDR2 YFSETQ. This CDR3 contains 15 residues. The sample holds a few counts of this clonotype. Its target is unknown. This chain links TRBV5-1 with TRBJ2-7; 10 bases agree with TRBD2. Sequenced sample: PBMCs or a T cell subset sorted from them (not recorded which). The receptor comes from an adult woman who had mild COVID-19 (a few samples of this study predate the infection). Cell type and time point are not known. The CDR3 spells CASSNPTSGAYEQYF. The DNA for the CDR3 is TGCGCCAGCAGCAACCCTACTAGCGGGGCGTACGAGCAGTACTTC.